The 10 T cell receptor beta chains presented below share a single source sample, sequenced in a study of blood T cell repertoires in COVID-19. Libraries were prepared by immunoSEQ multiplex PCR; TCRdb keeps only in-frame clonotypes and omits some of them. The sample consists of about 350,000 clones, around nine tenths of them appearing once. Sequencing was performed on PBMCs or T cells enriched from blood (not recorded which). The receptors derive from a woman between 25 and 40 years old who had been exposed to COVID-19.

The rearrangement joins TRBV30 to TRBJ1-5, with D maybe TRBD1 (5 bases). Germline CDR1 GTSNPN, CDR2 SVGIG (reference sequence). The CDR3 consists of 13 residues. Trimming pared 1 base from V and 7 bases from J, leaving 11 bases between. CDR3 amino acids: CAWSGGGMQPQHF. The CDR3 DNA reads TGTGCCTGGAGTGGGGGGGGGATGCAGCCCCAGCATTTT.

J is TRBJ2-7 and V is TRBV6-9; D possibly corresponds to TRBD2 (6 bases). This CDR3 is built from 15 residues. Trimming left V 6 bases short and J 0 bases short, with 15 bases between. Germline V lookup: CDR1 MNHGY, CDR2 SVAAGI. DNA for the CDR3: TGTGCCAGCAGAGTGGGGAGGCACCTCTCCTACGAGCAGTACTTC. Protein sequence: CASRVGRHLSYEQYF.

The rearrangement links TRBV18 to TRBJ2-3, with a weak D call TRBD2 (6 bases). Germline CDR1 reads KGHSH; CDR2 reads LQKENI. Trimming took 6 bases from V and 1 from J, leaving 11 bases between them. This CDR3 spans 14 amino acids. The CDR3 sequence is CASSLAGRTDTQYF. CDR3 bases: TGTGCCAGCTCGCTGGCGGGACGCACAGATACGCAGTATTTT. Combining the CDR3 with reference TRBV18 and TRBJ2-3 gives the whole variable domain NAGVMQNPRHLVRRRGQEARLRCSPMKGHSHVYWYRQLPEEGLKFMVYLQKENIIDESGMPKERFSAEFPKEGPSILRIQQVVRGDSAAYFCASSLAGRTDTQYFGPGTRLTVL.

J is TRBJ1-5 and V is TRBV18; 7 positions agree with TRBD1. The CDR3 is made up of 14 amino acids. V was clipped by 6 bases and J by 4 bases; unmatched bases: 6. Per the germline V gene, CDR1 is KGHSH and CDR2 is LQKENI. CDR3 amino acids: CASSRDSPNQPQHF. CDR3 DNA: TGTGCCAGCTCCCGGGACAGCCCTAATCAGCCCCAGCATTTT.

V usage is TRBV10-2 and J usage is TRBJ1-1; 9 nucleotides line up with TRBD1. CDR3 length equals 14 residues. The germline gives CDR1 WSHSY, CDR2 SAAADI. V shed 6 bases and J 0 bases; nucleotides not matched to a gene: 2. CDR3 sequence: CASRGTGLNTEAFF. The CDR3 bases are TGCGCCAGCAGGGGGACAGGGCTGAACACTGAAGCTTTCTTT.

The table lists this clone with a count of one. The chain combines TRBV27 with TRBJ1-1, with D hard to call. This CDR3 has 16 residues. Germline-derived CDR1 and CDR2 are MNHEY and SMNVEV (reference sequence). V was pared by 0 bases and J by 7 bases, with 18 bases between. Here the CDR3 DNA reads TGTGCCAGCAGTTTATCTAGCGGGCAGGCCTACCGTGAAGCTTTCTTT. Protein: CASSLSSGQAYREAFF.

This sequence joins TRBV25-1 and TRBJ2-7, with 7 bases identical to TRBD1. In germline, CDR1 is MGHDK, CDR2 SYGVNS. The CDR3 extends over 12 amino acids. V was pared by 9 bases and J by 2 bases, with 4 bases of the junction left unmatched. Here the CDR3 reads CASGTATYEQYF. CDR3 nucleotide sequence: TGTGCCAGTGGGACAGCCACCTACGAGCAGTACTTC.

The chain has TRBV2 and TRBJ2-7, with D tentatively TRBD1 (5 bases). V was pared by 2 bases and J by 1 base, with 15 bases between. The length of the CDR3 is 16 residues. Germline CDR1 and CDR2: SNHLY and FYNNEI. The CDR3: CASSEKQARLSYEQYF. The CDR3 region has the DNA TGTGCCAGCAGTGAAAAACAGGCGAGGCTTTCCTACGAGCAGTACTTC.

The chain carries TRBV6-5 and TRBJ1-2; possibly TRBD1 for D (5 bases). V was shortened by 0 bases and J by 0 bases, with 8 bases between the two germline ends. CDR3 length: 15 residues. Germline V gives CDR1 MNHEY, CDR2 SVGAGI. This CDR3 reads CASSYSRRANYGYTF. Here the CDR3 DNA reads TGTGCCAGCAGTTACTCGCGCAGGGCTAACTATGGCTACACCTTC.

This chain's CDR3 is CASNPIGSGNYNEQFF. Here the CDR3 DNA reads TGTGCCAGCAACCCTATTGGTAGCGGGAACTACAATGAGCAGTTCTTC. The gene calls are TRBV27 and TRBJ2-1, with 8 bases matching TRBD2. V gave up 7 bases and J gave up 3 bases; unmatched junction bases: 11. The CDR3 is made up of 16 amino acids. Per the germline V gene, CDR1 is MNHEY and CDR2 is SMNVEV (reference sequence).